The 21 T cell receptor beta chains given below trace back to one sample, sequenced in a study of monozygotic twins with inflammatory bowel disease. TCRdb re-called the 5' RACE reads and gives one entry per CDR3 protein, without DNA. The ten top clones account for 7.7%, within a sample of approximately 210,000 distinct CDR3 sequences. The specimen was blood. The source is a human donor with ulcerative colitis or Crohn's disease, or a healthy co-twin of an affected twin (not recorded which).

V is TRBV7-6 and J is TRBJ2-5. In germline, CDR1 is SGHVS, CDR2 FNYEAQ. There are 15 residues in the CDR3. The CDR3 protein is CASNAGIVIEETQYF. The entire variable domain, with the rest obtained from reference TRBV7-6 and TRBJ2-5, is as follows: GAGVSQSPRYKVTKRGQDVALRCDPISGHVSLYWYRQALGQGPEFLTYFNYEAQQDKSGLPNDRFSAERPEGSISTLTIQRTEQRDSAMYRCASNAGIVIEETQYFGPGTRLLVL.

The CDR3: CASSQDGVSGRTEAFF. This chain uses TRBV14 with TRBJ1-1. The CDR3 extends over 16 amino acids. The V gene's germline CDR1 is SGHDN and CDR2 FVKESK.

CDR3 amino acids: CASSARGSAGELTDTQYF. The chain has TRBV11-2 and TRBJ2-3; TCRdb proposes TRBD2, but this gene call is untestable without DNA. CDR1 and CDR2 (germline): SGHAT, FQNNGV. The CDR3 has 18 amino acids. The variable domain in full, with the rest retrieved from reference TRBV11-2 and TRBJ2-3, is EAGVAQSPRYKIIEKRQSVAFWCNPISGHATLYWYQQILGQGPKLLIQFQNNGVVDDSQLPKDRFSAERLKGVDSTLKIQPAKLEDSAVYLCASSARGSAGELTDTQYFGPGTRLTVL.

The chain recombines TRBV11-2 with TRBJ2-7; TCRdb designates TRBD1, a call that cannot be tested without DNA. Germline-derived CDR1 and CDR2 are SGHAT and FQNNGV. CDR3 size: 13 residues. The CDR3 loop reads CASSLMSRDEQYF.

J is TRBJ1-1 and V is TRBV19. This CDR3 has 11 residues. Germline V CDR1 and CDR2: LNHDA, SQIVND (reference sequence). The CDR3 protein is CASSIRKEAFF.

The J gene is TRBJ2-4, the V gene TRBV5-6; TCRdb gives TRBD2 as the D gene, but with no DNA this cannot be confirmed. Germline CDR1 and CDR2: SGHDT and YYEEEE. The CDR3 spans 18 residues. This CDR3 is CASSLSAGTRLAKNIQYF.

The V call is TRBV18, the J call TRBJ2-2; the TRBD2 assignment by TCRdb is unverifiable without DNA. CDR1 is KGHSH and CDR2 is LQKENI in the germline V gene. CDR3 length: 17 residues. CDR3 amino acids: CASSPAGALANTGELFF. Full variable domain (outside the CDR3, taken from reference TRBV18 and TRBJ2-2): NAGVMQNPRHLVRRRGQEARLRCSPMKGHSHVYWYRQLPEEGLKFMVYLQKENIIDESGMPKERFSAEFPKEGPSILRIQQVVRGDSAAYFCASSPAGALANTGELFFGEGSRLTVL.

V and J are TRBV10-3 and TRBJ2-2; TCRdb lists TRBD1, though no DNA is available to test this call. The CDR3 runs to 14 residues. Per the germline V gene, CDR1 is ENHRY and CDR2 is SYGVKD. This CDR3 is CAISEQGASGELFF.

This sequence joins TRBV28 and TRBJ1-2. This CDR3 comprises 15 residues. CDR1 and CDR2 from the germline V gene are MDHEN and SYDVKM. CDR3 sequence: CASSFRDSGSLGYTF.

The CDR3 protein is CASSFTGWNTEAFF. The chain joins TRBV12-3 or TRBV12-4 to TRBJ1-1. The CDR3 runs 14 residues.

The rearrangement joins TRBV19 to TRBJ2-7; TCRdb indicates TRBD2, and absent DNA this call remains unverified. Germline-derived CDR1 and CDR2 are LNHDA and SQIVND (reference sequence). CDR3 size: 12 residues. Here the CDR3 reads CATSRSSYEQYF.

The genes are TRBV7-8 and TRBJ2-7. Germline V lookup: CDR1 SGHVS, CDR2 FQNEAQ. This CDR3 comprises 14 residues. CDR3 protein: CASSFEGSRNEQYF.

This chain links TRBV12-3 or TRBV12-4 with TRBJ2-5; TCRdb lists TRBD2, though no DNA is available to test this call. This CDR3 has 15 residues. The chain's CDR3 is CASSSQSRSADTQYF.

The chain recombines TRBV12-3 or TRBV12-4 with TRBJ1-6; the TRBD1 assignment by TCRdb is unverifiable without DNA. The CDR3 is 15 residues long. CDR3 sequence: CASSARTVNDSPLHF.

V usage is TRBV6-5 and J usage is TRBJ2-2; TCRdb's D call, TRBD1, is unchecked because there is no DNA. In germline, CDR1 is MNHEY, CDR2 SVGAGI. This CDR3 comprises 18 residues. CDR3 sequence: CASSYETNRGTNTGELFF.

The gene calls are TRBV6-2 or TRBV6-3 and TRBJ2-1; the D gene TCRdb calls, TRBD2, cannot be checked with no DNA. The CDR3 loop spans 16 amino acids. CDR1 is MNHEY and CDR2 is SVGEGT in the germline V gene. The CDR3 here is CASSLRAGGPYNEQFF.

V is TRBV5-1 and J is TRBJ2-7; TCRdb returns TRBD2, unconfirmable since there is no DNA. The germline gives CDR1 SGHRS, CDR2 YFSETQ. The length of the CDR3 is 16 residues. Here the CDR3 reads CASSGRGYGNSNEQYF.

The chain is built from TRBV2 and TRBJ1-6. The CDR3 runs to 16 residues. Germline V gene data show CDR1 as SNHLY and CDR2 as FYNNEI. The CDR3: CASSERHLVGNSPLHF.

The J gene is TRBJ2-6, the V gene TRBV28; the TCRdb call, TRBD1, lacks DNA for checking. This CDR3 spans 15 amino acids. Germline V lookup: CDR1 MDHEN, CDR2 SYDVKM. The CDR3 loop is CASRGVHSGANVLTF.

The chain uses TRBV4-2 and TRBJ2-2; TCRdb lists TRBD1, though no DNA is available to test this call. The germline V gene encodes CDR1 LGHNA and CDR2 YNFKEQ. CDR3 length: 18 amino acids. The CDR3 here is CASSQDPPGQGNTGELFF.

The J gene is TRBJ1-3, the V gene TRBV15; checking the TCRdb D call of TRBD1 is not possible without DNA. This CDR3 spans 16 amino acids. From germline, CDR1 is LNHNV and CDR2 YYDKDF (reference sequence). The CDR3 is CATSSDREGGRHTIYF.